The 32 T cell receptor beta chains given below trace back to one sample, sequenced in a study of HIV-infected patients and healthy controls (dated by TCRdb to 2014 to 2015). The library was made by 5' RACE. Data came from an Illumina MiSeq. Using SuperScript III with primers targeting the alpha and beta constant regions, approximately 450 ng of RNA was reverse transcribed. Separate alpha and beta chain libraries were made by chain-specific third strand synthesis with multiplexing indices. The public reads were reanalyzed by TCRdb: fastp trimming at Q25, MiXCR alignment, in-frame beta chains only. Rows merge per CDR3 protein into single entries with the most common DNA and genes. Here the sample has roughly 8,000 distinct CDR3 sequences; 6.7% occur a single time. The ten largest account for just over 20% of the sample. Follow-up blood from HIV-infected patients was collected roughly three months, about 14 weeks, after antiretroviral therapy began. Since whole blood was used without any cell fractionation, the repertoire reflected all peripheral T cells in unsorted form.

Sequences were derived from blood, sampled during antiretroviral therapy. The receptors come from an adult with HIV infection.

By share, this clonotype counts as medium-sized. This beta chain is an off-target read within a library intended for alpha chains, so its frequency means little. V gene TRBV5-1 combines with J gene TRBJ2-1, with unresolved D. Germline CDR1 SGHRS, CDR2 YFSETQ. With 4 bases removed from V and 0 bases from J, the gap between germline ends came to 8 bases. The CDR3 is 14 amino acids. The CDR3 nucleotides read TGCGCCAGCAGCCAGTATAGCTCCTACAATGAGCAGTTCTTC. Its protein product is CASSQYSSYNEQFF.

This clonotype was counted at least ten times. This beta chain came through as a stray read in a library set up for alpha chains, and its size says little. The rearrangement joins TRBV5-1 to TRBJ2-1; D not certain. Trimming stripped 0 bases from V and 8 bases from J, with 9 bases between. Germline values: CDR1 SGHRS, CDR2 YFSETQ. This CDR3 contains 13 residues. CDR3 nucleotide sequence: TGCGCCAGCAGCTTGGAAGGTGACGATGAGCAGTTCTTC. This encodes CASSLEGDDEQFF.

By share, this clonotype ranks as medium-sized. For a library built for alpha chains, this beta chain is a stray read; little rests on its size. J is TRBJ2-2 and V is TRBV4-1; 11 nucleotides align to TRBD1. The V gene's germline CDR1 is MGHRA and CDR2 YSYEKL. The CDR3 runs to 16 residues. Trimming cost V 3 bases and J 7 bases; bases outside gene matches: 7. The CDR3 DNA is TGCGCCAGCAGCCACCCCTGGGACAGGGGGGACGGGGAGCTGTTTTTT. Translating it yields CASSHPWDRGDGELFF.

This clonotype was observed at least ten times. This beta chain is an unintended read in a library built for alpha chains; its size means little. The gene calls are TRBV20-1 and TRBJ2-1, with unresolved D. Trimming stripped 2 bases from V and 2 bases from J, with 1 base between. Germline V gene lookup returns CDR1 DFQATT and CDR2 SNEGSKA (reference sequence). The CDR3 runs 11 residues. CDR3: CSARTYNEQFF. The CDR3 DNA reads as TGCAGTGCTAGAACCTACAATGAGCAGTTCTTC.

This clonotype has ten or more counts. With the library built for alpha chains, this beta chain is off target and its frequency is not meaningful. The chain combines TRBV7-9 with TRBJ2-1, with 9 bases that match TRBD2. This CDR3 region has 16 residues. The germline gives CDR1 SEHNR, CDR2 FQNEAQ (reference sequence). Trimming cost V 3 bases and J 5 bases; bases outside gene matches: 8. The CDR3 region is CASSFPLSGGNNEQFF. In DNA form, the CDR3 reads TGTGCCAGCAGCTTCCCCTTAAGCGGGGGGAACAATGAGCAGTTCTTC.

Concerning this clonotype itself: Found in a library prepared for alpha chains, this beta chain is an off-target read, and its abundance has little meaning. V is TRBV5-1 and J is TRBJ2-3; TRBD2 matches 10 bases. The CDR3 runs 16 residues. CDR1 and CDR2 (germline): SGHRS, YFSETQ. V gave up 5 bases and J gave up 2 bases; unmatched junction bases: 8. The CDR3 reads CASSIILAGITDTQYF. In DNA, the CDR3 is TGCGCCAGCAGTATAATACTAGCGGGGATCACAGATACGCAGTATTTT.

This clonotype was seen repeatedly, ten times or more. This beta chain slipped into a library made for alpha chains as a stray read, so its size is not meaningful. Here the CDR3 reads CASSLPGQGYEQYF. CDR3 bases: TGCGCCAGCAGCCTTCCGGGACAGGGCTACGAGCAGTACTTC. The V and J genes are TRBV4-1 and TRBJ2-7; 9 positions match TRBD1. J gave up 3 bases and V 4 bases, and 4 bases lay outside the gene matches. This CDR3 has 14 amino acids. Germline CDR1 is MGHRA and CDR2 is YSYEKL.

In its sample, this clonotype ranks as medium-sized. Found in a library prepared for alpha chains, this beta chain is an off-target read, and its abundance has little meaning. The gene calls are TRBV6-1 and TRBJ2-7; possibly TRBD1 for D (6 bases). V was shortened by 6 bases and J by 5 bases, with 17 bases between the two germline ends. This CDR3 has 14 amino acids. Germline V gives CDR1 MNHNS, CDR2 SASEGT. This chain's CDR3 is CASRDSGMEDEQYF. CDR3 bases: TGTGCCAGCAGGGACAGCGGTATGGAGGACGAGCAGTACTTC.

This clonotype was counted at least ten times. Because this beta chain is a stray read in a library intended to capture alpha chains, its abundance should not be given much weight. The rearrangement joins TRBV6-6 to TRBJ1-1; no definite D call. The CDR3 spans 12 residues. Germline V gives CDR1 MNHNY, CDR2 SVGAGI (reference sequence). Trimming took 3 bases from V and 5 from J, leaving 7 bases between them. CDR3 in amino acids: CASSYDGTEAFF. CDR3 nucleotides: TGTGCCAGCAGTTATGATGGGACTGAAGCTTTCTTT.

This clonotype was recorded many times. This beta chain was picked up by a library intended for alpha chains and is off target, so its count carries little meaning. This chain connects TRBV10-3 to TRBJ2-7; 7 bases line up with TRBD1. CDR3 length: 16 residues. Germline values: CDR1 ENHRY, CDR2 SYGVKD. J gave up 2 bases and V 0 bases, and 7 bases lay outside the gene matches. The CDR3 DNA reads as TGTGCCATCAGTGAGTCGACCGGGACAGCTGCCTACGAGCAGTACTTC. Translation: CAISESTGTAAYEQYF.

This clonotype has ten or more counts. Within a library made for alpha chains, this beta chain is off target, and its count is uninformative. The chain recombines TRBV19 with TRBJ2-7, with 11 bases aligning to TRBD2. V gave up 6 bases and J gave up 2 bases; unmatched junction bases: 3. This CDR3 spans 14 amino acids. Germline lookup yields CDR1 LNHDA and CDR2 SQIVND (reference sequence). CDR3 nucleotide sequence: TGTGCCAGTAGCGGACTAGCGGGTCCCTACGAGCAGTACTTC. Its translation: CASSGLAGPYEQYF.

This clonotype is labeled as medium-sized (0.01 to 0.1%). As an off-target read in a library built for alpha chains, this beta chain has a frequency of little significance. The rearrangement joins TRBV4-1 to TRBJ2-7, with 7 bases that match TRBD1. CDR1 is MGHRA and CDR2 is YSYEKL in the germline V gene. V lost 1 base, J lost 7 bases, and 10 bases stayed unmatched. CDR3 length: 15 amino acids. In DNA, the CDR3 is TGCGCCAGCAGCCAAGGAGGGGGCGGCTACTGGGAGCAGTACTTC. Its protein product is CASSQGGGGYWEQYF.

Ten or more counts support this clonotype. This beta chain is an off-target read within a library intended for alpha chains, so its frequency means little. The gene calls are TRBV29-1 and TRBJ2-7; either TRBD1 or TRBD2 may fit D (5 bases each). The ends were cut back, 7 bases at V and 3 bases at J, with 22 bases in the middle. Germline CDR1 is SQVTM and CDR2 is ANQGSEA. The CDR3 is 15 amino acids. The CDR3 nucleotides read TGCAGCGCTCCTCTTCTGAGGGACGGAAACTACGAGCAGTACTTC. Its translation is CSAPLLRDGNYEQYF.

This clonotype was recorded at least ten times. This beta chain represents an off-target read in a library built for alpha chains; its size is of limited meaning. CDR3 nucleotides: TGTGCCAGCAGCCCAGACCCAGGCTACAATGAGCAGTTCTTC. It encodes CASSPDPGYNEQFF. The chain joins TRBV11-1 to TRBJ2-1; D not resolved. Trimming left V 5 bases short and J 3 bases short, with 11 bases between. Germline V gene data show CDR1 as SGHAT and CDR2 as FQDESV (reference sequence). The CDR3 spans 14 residues.

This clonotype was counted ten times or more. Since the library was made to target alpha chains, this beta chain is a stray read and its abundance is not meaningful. The CDR3 coding sequence is TGTGCCAGCAGTTACCCCGGGACTAGCGGGGGAGAGACCCAGTACTTC. This sequence encodes CASSYPGTSGGETQYF. This sequence joins TRBV6-5 and TRBJ2-5; 14 positions match TRBD2. Losses at the gene ends were 2 bases for V and 4 bases for J; bases not matched to a gene: 3. CDR3 length: 16 amino acids. The germline CDR1 and CDR2 sequences are MNHEY and SVGAGI.

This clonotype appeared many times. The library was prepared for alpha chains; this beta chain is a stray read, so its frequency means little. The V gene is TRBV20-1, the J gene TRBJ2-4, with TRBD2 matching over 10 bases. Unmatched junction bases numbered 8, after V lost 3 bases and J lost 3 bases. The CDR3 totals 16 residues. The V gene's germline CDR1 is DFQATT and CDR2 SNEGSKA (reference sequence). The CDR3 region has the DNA TGCAGTGCTAGGTCTAGCGGGAGTTCTAACAAAAACATTCAGTACTTC. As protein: CSARSSGSSNKNIQYF.

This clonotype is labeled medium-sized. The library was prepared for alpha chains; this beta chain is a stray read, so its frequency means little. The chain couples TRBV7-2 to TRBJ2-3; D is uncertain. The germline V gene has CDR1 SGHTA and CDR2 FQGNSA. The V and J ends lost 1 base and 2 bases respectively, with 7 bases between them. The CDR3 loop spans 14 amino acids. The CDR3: CASSLGFSTDTQYF. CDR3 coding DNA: TGTGCCAGCAGCTTAGGGTTTTCCACAGATACGCAGTATTTT. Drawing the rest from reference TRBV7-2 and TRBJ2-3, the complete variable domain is GAGVSQSPSNKVTEKGKDVELRCDPISGHTALYWYRQSLGQGLEFLIYFQGNSAPDKSGLPSDRFSAERTGGSVSTLTIQRTQQEDSAVYLCASSLGFSTDTQYFGPGTRLTVL.

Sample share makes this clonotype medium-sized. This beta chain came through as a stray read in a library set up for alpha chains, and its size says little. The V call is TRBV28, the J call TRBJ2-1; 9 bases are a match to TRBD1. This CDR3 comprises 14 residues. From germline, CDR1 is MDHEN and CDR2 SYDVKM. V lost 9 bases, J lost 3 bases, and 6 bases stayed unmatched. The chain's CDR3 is CASNRDRVYNEQFF. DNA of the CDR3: TGTGCCAGTAACCGGGACAGGGTCTACAATGAGCAGTTCTTC. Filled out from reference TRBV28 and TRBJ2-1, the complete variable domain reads DVKVTQSSRYLVKRTGEKVFLECVQDMDHENMFWYRQDPGLGLRLIYFSYDVKMKEKGDIPEGYSVSREKKERFSLILESASTNQTSMYLCASNRDRVYNEQFFGPGTRLTVL.

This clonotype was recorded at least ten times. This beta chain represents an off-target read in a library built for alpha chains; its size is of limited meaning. The CDR3 DNA reads as TGTGCCTGGAACTGGGGAGATACGCAGTATTTT. The encoded protein is CAWNWGDTQYF. The rearrangement uses TRBV30 and TRBJ2-3; D unresolved. The CDR3 has 11 residues. Germline loops: CDR1 GTSNPN, CDR2 SVGIG (reference sequence). Trimming took off 4 bases at V and 5 bases at J, with 7 bases between the two ends.

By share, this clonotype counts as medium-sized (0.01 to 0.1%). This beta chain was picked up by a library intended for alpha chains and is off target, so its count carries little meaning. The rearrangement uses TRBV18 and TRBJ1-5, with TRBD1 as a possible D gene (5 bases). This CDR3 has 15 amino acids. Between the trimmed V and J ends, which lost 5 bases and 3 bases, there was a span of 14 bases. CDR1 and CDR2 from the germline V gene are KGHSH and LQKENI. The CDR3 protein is CASSDIQGNNQPQHF. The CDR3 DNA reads TGTGCCAGCTCAGACATTCAGGGAAACAATCAGCCCCAGCATTTT.

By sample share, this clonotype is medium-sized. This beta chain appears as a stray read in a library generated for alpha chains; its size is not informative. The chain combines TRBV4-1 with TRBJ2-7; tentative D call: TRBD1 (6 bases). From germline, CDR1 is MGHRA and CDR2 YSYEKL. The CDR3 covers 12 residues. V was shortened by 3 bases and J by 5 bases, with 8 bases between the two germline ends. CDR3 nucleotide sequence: TGCGCCAGCAGCCATCCAGGGGACGAGCAGTACTTC. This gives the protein CASSHPGDEQYF.

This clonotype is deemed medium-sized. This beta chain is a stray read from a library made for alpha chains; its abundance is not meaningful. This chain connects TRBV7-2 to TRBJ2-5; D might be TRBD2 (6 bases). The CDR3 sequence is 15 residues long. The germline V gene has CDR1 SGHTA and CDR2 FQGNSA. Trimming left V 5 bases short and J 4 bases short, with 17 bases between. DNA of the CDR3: TGTGCCAGCAGCACACCGCCGGGACTTTTAGAGACCCAGTACTTC. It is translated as CASSTPPGLLETQYF.

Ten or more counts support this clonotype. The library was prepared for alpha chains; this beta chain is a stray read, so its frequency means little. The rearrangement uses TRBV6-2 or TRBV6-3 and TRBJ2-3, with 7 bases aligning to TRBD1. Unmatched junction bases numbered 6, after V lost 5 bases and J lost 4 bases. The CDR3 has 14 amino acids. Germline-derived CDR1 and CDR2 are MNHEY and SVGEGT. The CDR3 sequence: CASSHDRDPDTQYF. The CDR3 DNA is TGTGCCAGCAGTCACGACAGGGACCCAGATACGCAGTATTTT.

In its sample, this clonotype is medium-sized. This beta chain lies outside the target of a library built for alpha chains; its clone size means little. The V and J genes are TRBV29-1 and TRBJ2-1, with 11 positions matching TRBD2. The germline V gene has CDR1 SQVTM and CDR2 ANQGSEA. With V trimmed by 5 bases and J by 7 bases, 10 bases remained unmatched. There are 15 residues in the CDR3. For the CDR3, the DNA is TGCAGCGTTCCTAGACTAGCGGGATTGCGAAATGAGCAGTTCTTC. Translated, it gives CSVPRLAGLRNEQFF.

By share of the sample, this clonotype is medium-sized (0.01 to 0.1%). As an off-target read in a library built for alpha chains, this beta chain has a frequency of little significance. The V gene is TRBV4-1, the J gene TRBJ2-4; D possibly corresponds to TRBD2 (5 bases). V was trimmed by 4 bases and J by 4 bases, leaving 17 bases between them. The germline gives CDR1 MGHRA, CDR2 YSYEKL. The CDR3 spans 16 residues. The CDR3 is CASSPERGELKNIQYF. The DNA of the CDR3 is TGCGCCAGCAGCCCTGAACGGGGAGAACTTAAAAACATTCAGTACTTC.

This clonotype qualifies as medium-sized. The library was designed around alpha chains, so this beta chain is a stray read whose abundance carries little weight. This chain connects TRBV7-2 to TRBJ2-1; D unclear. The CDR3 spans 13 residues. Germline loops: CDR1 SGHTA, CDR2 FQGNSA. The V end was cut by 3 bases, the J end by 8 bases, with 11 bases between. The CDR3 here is CASSFIGSDEQFF. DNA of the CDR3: TGTGCCAGCAGCTTTATTGGTTCCGATGAGCAGTTCTTC.

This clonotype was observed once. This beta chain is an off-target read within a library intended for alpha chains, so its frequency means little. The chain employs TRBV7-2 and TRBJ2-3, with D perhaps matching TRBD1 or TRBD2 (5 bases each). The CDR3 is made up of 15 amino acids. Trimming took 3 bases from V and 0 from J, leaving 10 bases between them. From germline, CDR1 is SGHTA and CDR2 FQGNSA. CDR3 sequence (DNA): TGTGCCAGCAGCTTCGCCTGGGGGAGCACAGATACGCAGTATTTT. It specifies CASSFAWGSTDTQYF.

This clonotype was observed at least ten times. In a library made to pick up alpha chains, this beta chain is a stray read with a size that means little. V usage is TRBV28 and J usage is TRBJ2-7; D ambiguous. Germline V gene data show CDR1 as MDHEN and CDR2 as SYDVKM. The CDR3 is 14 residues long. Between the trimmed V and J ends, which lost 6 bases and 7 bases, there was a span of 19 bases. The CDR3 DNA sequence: TGTGCCAGCAGCATGACCCACCTGGGGTCGGAGCAGTACTTC. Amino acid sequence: CASSMTHLGSEQYF.

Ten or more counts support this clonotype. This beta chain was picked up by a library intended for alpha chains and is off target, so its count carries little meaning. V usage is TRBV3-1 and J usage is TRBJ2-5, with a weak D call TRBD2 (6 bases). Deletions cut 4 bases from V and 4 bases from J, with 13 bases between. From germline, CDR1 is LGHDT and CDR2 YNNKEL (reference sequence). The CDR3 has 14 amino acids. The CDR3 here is CASSPLAVVETQYF. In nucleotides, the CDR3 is TGTGCCAGCAGCCCGTTAGCGGTTGTAGAGACCCAGTACTTC.

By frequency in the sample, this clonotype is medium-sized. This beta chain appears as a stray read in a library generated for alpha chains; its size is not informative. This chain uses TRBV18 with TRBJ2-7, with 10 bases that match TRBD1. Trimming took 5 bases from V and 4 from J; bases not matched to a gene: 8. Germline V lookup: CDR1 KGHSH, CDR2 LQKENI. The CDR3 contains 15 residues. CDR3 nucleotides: TGTGCCAGCTCATCGGTCCCGGGACAGGGGTACGAGCAGTACTTC. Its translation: CASSSVPGQGYEQYF.

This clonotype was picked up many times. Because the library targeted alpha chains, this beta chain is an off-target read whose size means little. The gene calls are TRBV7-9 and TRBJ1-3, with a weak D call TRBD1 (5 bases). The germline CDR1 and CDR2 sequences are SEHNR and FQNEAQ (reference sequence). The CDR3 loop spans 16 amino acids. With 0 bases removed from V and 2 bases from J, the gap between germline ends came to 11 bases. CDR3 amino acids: CASSLAGTGPGNTIYF. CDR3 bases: TGTGCCAGCAGCTTAGCAGGGACCGGACCTGGAAACACCATATATTTT. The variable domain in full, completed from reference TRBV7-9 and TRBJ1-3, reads DTGVSQNPRHKITKRGQNVTFRCDPISEHNRLYWYRQTLGQGPEFLTYFQNEAQLEKSRLLSDRFSAERPKGSFSTLEIQRTEQGDSAMYLCASSLAGTGPGNTIYFGEGSWLTVV.

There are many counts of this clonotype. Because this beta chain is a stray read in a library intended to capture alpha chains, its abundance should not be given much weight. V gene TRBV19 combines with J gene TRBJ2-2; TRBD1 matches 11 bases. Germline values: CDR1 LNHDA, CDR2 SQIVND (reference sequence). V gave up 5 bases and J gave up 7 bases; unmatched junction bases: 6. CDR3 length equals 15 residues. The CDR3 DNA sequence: TGTGCCAGTAGTGACTCCGGGACAGGGGGCGGGGAGCTGTTTTTT. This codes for CASSDSGTGGGELFF.